The TCR beta chain under discussion was sequenced for a study of T cell repertoires in cytomegalovirus infection. Study in general: Based on public TCR beta signatures, there were indications of CMV infection and of a matching HLA type.

At least ten counts were recorded for this clonotype. TCRdb passed the reads through MiXCR, listing each CDR3 protein once. The sample records hundreds of thousands of distinct CDR3 sequences, roughly a quarter being singletons. This CDR3 has 16 residues. Per germline, CDR1 SGHTA and CDR2 FQGNSA. The junction had 12 bases not matched to a gene; V was cut back by 5 bases and J by 5 bases. This chain joins TRBV7-2 and TRBJ2-3; 8 bases are a match to TRBD2. This TCR was recovered from a human donor in good health (CMV status not recorded). Some clones in this sample may be carry-over from other donors' samples. The sample comprised CD8+ T cells from PBMCs. The CDR3 region has the DNA TGTGCCAGCAGCACCCCCGGGACTAGAGAAGAAGATACGCAGTATTTT. It is translated as CASSTPGTREEDTQYF.